Listed below are T cell receptor beta chains from one sample, sequenced in a study of regulatory T cells in long-lasting Graves disease. MiXCR, applied by TCRdb to the multiplex PCR reads, yields one record per CDR3 protein. The table shows about 430,000 distinct CDR3 sequences, with around a fifth occurring only once. The sample in question was peripheral blood mononuclear cells (PBMCs), obtained when the disease was refractory, from a patient treated with antithyroid drugs. The receptors come from a female donor with Graves disease. Both conserved end residues are trimmed from each CDR3. The order of the fields is V gene, CDR3 protein.

TRBV4-2	ASSQEGWASGNTGELF
TRBV20-1	SARDAGSYSVNTEAF
TRBV13	ASSLGGWATDTQY
TRBV15	ATSRDLGQSNQPQH
TRBV2	ASSRTSPRDNSPLH
TRBV20-1	SARDRPGVFPYNEQF
TRBV5-6	ASRTGSVNYGYT
TRBV4-2	ASSQGTGGLTATNEKLF
TRBV20-1	SAREGQFNQPQH
TRBV20-1	SSRSTSGRARYFATQY
TRBV20-1	SAVDRQSMNTEAF
TRBV28	ASSNTGTGIEDEQF
TRBV6-4	ASSRGINNSPLH
TRBV20-1	SASYFGELF
TRBV28	ASSRDRVGYGYT
TRBV27	ASSLFGQGGIQPQH
TRBV24-1	ATSDKGLAGGPPGKLF
TRBV30	AWGTPHNSPLH
TRBV7-8	ASSLEVLRTGDAGRETQY
TRBV28	ASLDRTGGAGQY
TRBV28	ASSYLVEQY
TRBV24-1	ATSDSTPGRERETQY
TRBV9	ASSPPGRETETQY
TRBV29-1	SVELLDYGYT
TRBV5-1	ASSLGSQGASGANVLT
TRBV20-1	SATGPNTGELF
TRBV11-2	ASSSDIRTGELF
TRBV28	ASSPLNGNTIY
TRBV28	ASSPSGPSNQPQH
TRBV28	ASSPTGDWAGANVLT
TRBV12-3/TRBV12-4	ASSPAGPGEQF
TRBV30	AWSQGGDYGYT
TRBV7-2	ASSPPGTSGANTGELF
TRBV12-3/TRBV12-4	ASSLQVNQPQH
TRBV19	ASSQGASNQPQH
TRBV2	ASSKQSGTRDTQY
TRBV2	ASSGRGLETQY
TRBV28	ASSFYGSYEQY
TRBV2	ASRPGWASGIWRTGELF
TRBV5-1	ASSLRDSPIYGYT
TRBV29-1	SVETSQGVQNIQY
TRBV19	ASSPGQGVPLH
TRBV9	ASSPLTQGDEQY
TRBV11-3	ASSSTSGSTGELF
TRBV28	ASSRRQSANEKLF
TRBV5-1	ASSSVVSNNYGYT
TRBV20-1	SARERTKIQETQY
TRBV18	ASSSPWETKNIQY
TRBV13	ASSQITRRGDEKLF
TRBV28	ASSKQGQGSYEQY
TRBV19	ASTLGGFQPQH
TRBV12-3/TRBV12-4	ASSHTLDRLIYTDTQY
TRBV10-3	AISESKGYEQY
TRBV28	ASSFLQGNTEAF
TRBV3-1	ASSPQLSSGPYNEQF
TRBV11-2	ASSSQGAGDTQY
TRBV20-1	SARRVGSPYEQY
TRBV29-1	SVEGEGAPYEQY
TRBV20-1	SAVPGQAVKTQY